Shown below are 29 T cell receptor beta chains from a single sample sequenced in a study of T-cell reconstitution after alpha-beta-depleted transplantation in children. Unique molecular identifiers were incorporated when the TCRbeta library was constructed. Via MiXCR, TCRdb re-called the PCR reads, giving one row per CDR3 protein. The sample consists of some 500,000 distinct CDR3 sequences, about 31% of them appearing once. Sequencing was performed on PBMCs from the stem cell graft donor, taken from the stem cell graft. Every receptor here comes from a human donor who donated a stem cell graft to a child with aplastic anemia.

The V gene is TRBV20-1, the J gene TRBJ2-1; D is undetermined. The CDR3 is 13 amino acids. V was clipped by 0 bases and J by 8 bases, with 11 bases between them. CDR1 is DFQATT, CDR2 SNEGSKA, per germline (reference sequence). The CDR3: CSAREPPLDEQFF. CDR3 coding DNA: TGCAGTGCTAGAGAACCCCCACTCGATGAGCAGTTCTTC.

This clonotype was seen just once. V and J are TRBV20-1 and TRBJ2-5; 12 bases line up with TRBD2. CDR3 length: 14 residues. Trimming at V came to 6 bases and at J to 4 bases, leaving 6 bases not matched to a gene. The germline V gene has CDR1 DFQATT and CDR2 SNEGSKA (reference sequence). The DNA for the CDR3 is TGCAGTGCCCCGGGACTAGCGGGCCCAGAGACCCAGTACTTC. Its translation is CSAPGLAGPETQYF.

This clonotype showed up just a few times. The chain uses TRBV6-1 and TRBJ2-5, with D perhaps matching TRBD1 or TRBD2 (5 bases each). Germline V lookup: CDR1 MNHNS, CDR2 SASEGT. The V end lost 6 bases, the J end lost 2 bases, and 22 bases lay between the germline ends. The CDR3 runs to 17 residues. The DNA for the CDR3 is TGTGCCAGCAGAACATCCGGGACCCCCCCCGGTCAAGAGACCCAGTACTTC. It is translated as CASRTSGTPPGQETQYF.

The chain couples TRBV9 to TRBJ1-4, with D maybe TRBD1 (5 bases). Germline loops: CDR1 SGDLS, CDR2 YYNGEE. There are 15 residues in the CDR3. V lost 3 bases to trimming and J lost 5 bases, with 14 bases between them. The CDR3 DNA is TGTGCCAGCAGCGGAGAGGGGACGGAGAATGAAAAACTGTTTTTT. It is translated as CASSGEGTENEKLFF.

This clonotype has just a few counts. The chain joins TRBV10-2 to TRBJ2-7; TRBD2 aligns across 7 bases. V lost 1 base, J lost 4 bases, and 7 bases stayed unmatched. Per the germline V gene, CDR1 is WSHSY and CDR2 is SAAADI. The CDR3 runs to 15 residues. The CDR3 nucleotides read TGCGCCAGCAGTGAGTTAGCGGGCAGACGATACGAGCAGTACTTC. Translated, it gives CASSELAGRRYEQYF.

In this sample, this clonotype turned up a few times. This chain links TRBV11-1 with TRBJ1-1; 7 bases are a match to TRBD1. Trimming removed 4 bases from V and 11 bases from J; junction bases left unmatched: 10. Looked up from germline, CDR1 is SGHAT and CDR2 is FQDESV (reference sequence). The length of the CDR3 is 13 residues. The CDR3 protein is CASSYGQAFRAFF. The DNA for the CDR3 is TGTGCCAGCAGCTACGGACAGGCCTTTCGGGCTTTCTTT.

The rearrangement links TRBV10-3 to TRBJ2-3, with D tentatively TRBD2 (5 bases). The V gene lost 2 bases and the J gene lost 5 bases, with 14 bases spanning the gap. The CDR3 loop spans 15 amino acids. Germline V gene sequence: CDR1 ENHRY, CDR2 SYGVKD. The CDR3 DNA reads as TGTGCCATCAGTGAGATGGGTCGCAGCGGAGATACGCAGTATTTT. As protein: CAISEMGRSGDTQYF.

This clonotype has a handful of counts. The chain links TRBV11-2 to TRBJ2-3; a weak D match, TRBD2 (6 bases). Germline-derived CDR1 and CDR2 are SGHAT and FQNNGV. This CDR3 has 18 amino acids. The V gene lost 5 bases and the J gene lost 0 bases, with 21 bases spanning the gap. The CDR3: CASSDRGVGGGSTDTQYF. For the CDR3, the DNA is TGTGCCAGCAGCGACCGCGGGGTTGGTGGGGGAAGCACAGATACGCAGTATTTT.

This clonotype has more than one count but fewer than ten. The chain is built from TRBV28 and TRBJ2-7, with 14 bases matching TRBD2. The CDR3 totals 15 residues. The trim removed 3 bases at V and 3 bases at J, leaving 1 base unmatched. Germline-derived CDR1 and CDR2 are MDHEN and SYDVKM. In DNA form, the CDR3 reads TGTGCCAGCAGTTTCGGGACTAGCGGGAGCTACGAGCAGTACGTC. It encodes CASSFGTSGSYEQYV.

In this sample, this clonotype turned up once. The V gene is TRBV7-9, the J gene TRBJ2-7; 9 bases fit TRBD2. CDR1 SEHNR and CDR2 FQNEAQ come from the germline V gene (reference sequence). V was pared by 5 bases and J by 2 bases, with 4 bases of the junction left unmatched. This CDR3 has 14 residues. The CDR3 DNA sequence: TGTGCCAGCAGCCGTAGCGGGAGCGCCTACGAGCAGTACTTC. It encodes CASSRSGSAYEQYF.

The chain couples TRBV12-3 or TRBV12-4 to TRBJ2-3; TRBD1 matches 7 bases. The CDR3 loop spans 17 amino acids. The J segment lost 5 bases and the V segment lost 4 bases, leaving 15 bases of the junction unmatched. The CDR3 region is CASSSNQGQSRIDTQYF. The CDR3 region has the DNA TGTGCCAGCAGTTCTAACCAGGGACAGTCCAGGATAGATACGCAGTATTTT.

Note on this clonotype: Relative to the germline gene, one junction end is altered; a read error may explain this. This sequence joins TRBV11-3 and TRBJ2-7; D is unclear. CDR1 is SGHNT, CDR2 YENEEA, per germline. The CDR3 sequence is 16 residues long. For the CDR3, the DNA is TGTGCCAGCAGCGCACGAAAAACCATTTTTCGGTACCCCTCTCCATTC. It is translated as CASSARKTIFRYPSPF.

This clonotype was found a few times. The chain carries TRBV19 and TRBJ2-1; 8 nucleotides align to TRBD2. V dropped 6 bases and J dropped 9; count of bases not matched to a gene: 16. This CDR3 spans 16 amino acids. From germline, CDR1 is LNHDA and CDR2 SQIVND (reference sequence). The CDR3 here is CASSRYKAGVGSEQFF. CDR3 DNA: TGTGCCAGTAGCCGCTATAAAGCGGGAGTCGGGAGTGAGCAGTTCTTC.

CDR3 nucleotides: TGTGCCAGCAGCTTAACTAGCGGCGGGGCAGATACGCAGTATTTT. Translating it yields CASSLTSGGADTQYF. The chain is built from TRBV7-2 and TRBJ2-3; 8 bases line up with TRBD2. V was pared by 2 bases and J by 4 bases, with 5 bases of the junction left unmatched. The CDR3 runs 15 residues. Germline CDR1 and CDR2: SGHTA and FQGNSA.

This clonotype was found many times. The DNA for the CDR3 is TGTGCCAGCAACCCTACAGGGAACTCACCCCTCCACTTT. Translation gives CASNPTGNSPLHF. V and J are TRBV12-3 or TRBV12-4 and TRBJ1-6; D is possibly TRBD1 (6 bases). This CDR3 comprises 13 residues. Trimming shortened V by 7 bases and J by 10 bases, and 14 bases separated the two germline ends.

The chain uses TRBV7-2 and TRBJ2-2; unclear D gene. CDR3 length equals 16 residues. Germline V gene sequence: CDR1 SGHTA, CDR2 FQGNSA. The germline V and J ends were trimmed by 3 bases and 6 bases, with 17 bases remaining between them. DNA for the CDR3: TGTGCCAGCAGCTTGGTCTCCGGGCCTCCCCCCGGGGAGCTGTTTTTT. As protein: CASSLVSGPPPGELFF.

The V call is TRBV7-2, the J call TRBJ2-7, with TRBD2 matching over 12 bases. This CDR3 is built from 17 residues. With V trimmed by 5 bases and J by 2 bases, 10 bases remained unmatched. The germline CDR1 and CDR2 sequences are SGHTA and FQGNSA. Here the CDR3 reads CASSISGTSGSPYEQYV. The CDR3 DNA is TGTGCCAGCAGCATATCCGGGACTAGCGGGTCCCCCTACGAGCAGTACGTC.

The chain employs TRBV20-1 and TRBJ1-5; D remains unclear. The germline CDR1 and CDR2 sequences are DFQATT and SNEGSKA (reference sequence). There are 15 residues in the CDR3. Trimming took 0 bases from V and 1 from J, leaving 10 bases between them. In DNA, the CDR3 is TGCAGTGCTAGAGAAACGCCACGCAGCAATCAGCCCCAGCATTTT. It specifies CSARETPRSNQPQHF.

This clonotype was seen a handful of times. The chain carries TRBV6-1 and TRBJ2-2, with D possibly matching TRBD2 (6 bases). The CDR3 is 15 amino acids. Germline-derived CDR1 and CDR2 are MNHNS and SASEGT. V was trimmed by 7 bases and J by 6 bases, leaving 18 bases between them. CDR3 sequence: CASTGGIGVPGELFF. In DNA, the CDR3 is TGTGCCAGCACCGGAGGGATAGGGGTTCCCGGGGAGCTGTTTTTT.

This clonotype appeared a few times. V gene TRBV20-1 combines with J gene TRBJ2-3; 8 positions agree with TRBD2. The CDR3 extends over 15 amino acids. Germline loops: CDR1 DFQATT, CDR2 SNEGSKA (reference sequence). The CDR3 DNA reads as TGCAGCCGCCTAAAGCTAGCGGGCCCCCCGGATACGCAGTATTTT. This codes for CSRLKLAGPPDTQYF.

This clonotype was counted a few times. The chain uses TRBV20-1 and TRBJ2-3, with 12 bases fitting TRBD2. V lost 5 bases to trimming and J lost 1 base; unmatched junction nucleotides: 1. Germline V lookup: CDR1 DFQATT, CDR2 SNEGSKA (reference sequence). This CDR3 is built from 14 residues. The CDR3 is CSAWTSGGTDTQYF. CDR3 bases: TGCAGTGCTTGGACTAGCGGGGGCACAGATACGCAGTATTTT.

There are a few counts of this clonotype. The rearrangement uses TRBV20-1 and TRBJ1-5, with D unresolved. Per the germline V gene, CDR1 is DFQATT and CDR2 is SNEGSKA (reference sequence). The CDR3 extends over 15 amino acids. V gave up 0 bases and J gave up 6 bases, with 15 bases separating them. CDR3 in amino acids: CSARDPSYWGQPQHF. CDR3 DNA sequence: TGCAGTGCTAGAGATCCCTCATACTGGGGTCAGCCCCAGCATTTT.

This chain connects TRBV29-1 to TRBJ2-5; a weak D match, TRBD2 (6 bases). Germline CDR1 SQVTM, CDR2 ANQGSEA. The CDR3 spans 15 residues. The V end was cut by 4 bases, the J end by 4 bases, with 19 bases between. The CDR3 protein is CSVGGADSRRETQYF. The CDR3 DNA follows: TGCAGCGTTGGCGGGGCCGACAGTCGGAGAGAGACCCAGTACTTC.

V usage is TRBV4-3 and J usage is TRBJ2-5; D is possibly TRBD1 (6 bases). Deletions cut 3 bases from V and 7 bases from J, with 15 bases between. This CDR3 is 14 amino acids long. Germline assignment: CDR1 LGHNA and CDR2 YSLEER. CDR3 loop: CASSQSRQGLTQYF. The CDR3, as DNA: TGCGCCAGCAGCCAGAGTAGGCAGGGGCTGACCCAGTACTTC.

This clonotype was counted ten times or more. V is TRBV29-1 and J is TRBJ1-2, with D hard to call. CDR3 length equals 12 residues. CDR1 SQVTM and CDR2 ANQGSEA come from the germline V gene. V was trimmed by 7 bases and J by 4 bases, leaving 13 bases between them. The CDR3 loop reads CSAGRELYGYTF. The CDR3 DNA reads TGCAGCGCTGGACGAGAGCTCTATGGCTACACCTTC.

The chain employs TRBV28 and TRBJ1-5; perhaps TRBD1 as D (5 bases). Germline V gene sequence: CDR1 MDHEN, CDR2 SYDVKM. The CDR3 covers 14 residues. V lost 4 bases and J lost 3, with 10 bases in between. The CDR3 DNA reads TGTGCCAGCAGTTGGGACGGCTACAATCAGCCCCAGCATTTT. Amino acid sequence: CASSWDGYNQPQHF.

The table lists this clonotype with a few counts. V and J are TRBV27 and TRBJ2-7; 8 bases line up with TRBD1. The CDR3 extends over 15 amino acids. V lost 1 base and J lost 5; bases outside the gene matches: 7. The germline CDR1 and CDR2 sequences are MNHEY and SMNVEV (reference sequence). The CDR3 DNA sequence: TGTGCCAGCAGTTTATTGTCAGGGGGCATCGACGAGCAGTACTTC. Protein product: CASSLLSGGIDEQYF.

This clonotype was counted only a few times. The chain's CDR3 is CASSPFSGRSGEQFF. CDR3 bases: TGTGCCAGCAGTCCGTTTAGCGGGAGGTCTGGTGAGCAGTTCTTC. The rearrangement uses TRBV12-3 or TRBV12-4 and TRBJ2-1; 10 bases align to TRBD2. The J segment lost 9 bases and the V segment lost 5 bases, leaving 10 bases of the junction unmatched. The CDR3 totals 15 residues.

The chain carries TRBV12-3 or TRBV12-4 and TRBJ1-1; D ambiguous. Trimming pared 7 bases from V and 1 base from J, leaving 13 bases between. The CDR3 runs 14 residues. CDR3 sequence reads: CASTRHLWNTEAFF. The CDR3 region has the DNA TGTGCCAGCACCCGACACCTTTGGAACACTGAAGCTTTCTTT.